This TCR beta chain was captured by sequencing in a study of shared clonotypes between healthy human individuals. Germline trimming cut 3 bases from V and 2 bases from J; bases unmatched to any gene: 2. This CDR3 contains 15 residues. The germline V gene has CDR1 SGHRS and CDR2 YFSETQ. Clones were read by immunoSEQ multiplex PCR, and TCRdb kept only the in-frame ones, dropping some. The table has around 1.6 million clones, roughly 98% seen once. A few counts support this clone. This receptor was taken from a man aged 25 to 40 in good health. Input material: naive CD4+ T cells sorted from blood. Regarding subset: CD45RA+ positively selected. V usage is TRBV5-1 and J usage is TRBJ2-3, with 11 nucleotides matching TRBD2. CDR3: CASSWGLADTDTQYF. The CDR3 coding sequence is TGCGCCAGCAGCTGGGGACTAGCGGACACAGATACGCAGTATTTT.